The T cell receptor beta chain described here comes from a study of Graves' ophthalmopathy and Graves' hyperthyroidism. Study observations and caveats: Ophthalmopathy progression was predicted by the model at 55% to 71% sensitivity and 72.22% specificity. With about 88% sensitivity and less than 83% specificity, a 13-signature model separated ophthalmopathy from stable hyperthyroidism.

This clonotype appeared many times. The antigen is not known. RNA transcripts yielded amplified TCR beta CDR3 regions. In the first round, RT-PCR was carried out with HTBI primers, and a multiplex PCR formed the second round. Each CDR3 protein is one row after TCRdb ran MiXCR on the multiplex PCR reads. This sample yields a few hundred thousand distinct CDR3 sequences, of which around 17% are seen a single time; 1.6% belongs to the top ten. Germline-derived CDR1 and CDR2 are MNHEY and SVGAGI. Trimming stripped 6 bases from V and 5 bases from J, with 10 bases between. CDR3 length equals 13 residues. This rearrangement joins TRBV6-5 to TRBJ2-2; possible D gene TRBD2, 6 bases. The sequence derives from a woman between 18 and 29 years old with Graves' ophthalmopathy. The specimen was peripheral blood. This CDR3 is CASRGTSTGELFF. CDR3 coding DNA: TGTGCCAGCAGGGGGACTTCGACCGGGGAGCTGTTTTTT.